The 5 T cell receptor beta chains reported below all come from one sample, sequenced in a study of cytomegalovirus exposure and HLA in healthy donors. The PCR contained 60 Vbeta and 13 Jbeta primers. Produced via immunoSEQ multiplex PCR; TCRdb's table is partial and in-frame only. This table lists approximately 79,000 clones. Sequenced sample: PBMCs. The origin of the receptors is a boy aged 5-17 years in good health and CMV-seronegative.

The rearrangement links TRBV6-6 to TRBJ2-7; D uncertain. V lost 6 bases and J 0 bases, leaving 15 bases between the germline ends. The CDR3 has 15 amino acids. Germline lookup yields CDR1 MNHNY and CDR2 SVGAGI (reference sequence). CDR3 nucleotides: TGTGCCAGCAGCTTGGGCCCGATGGGCTCCTACGAGCAGTACTTC. It yields the protein CASSLGPMGSYEQYF.

J is TRBJ1-1 and V is TRBV18; no reliable D call. CDR3 length: 14 amino acids. Germline loops: CDR1 KGHSH, CDR2 LQKENI. Trimming took off 1 base at V and 0 bases at J, with 6 bases between the two ends. CDR3 DNA sequence: TGTGCCAGCTCACCACTTGTTATGAACACTGAAGCTTTCTTT. Its translation: CASSPLVMNTEAFF. The complete variable domain, with remaining parts taken from reference TRBV18 and TRBJ1-1, reads NAGVMQNPRHLVRRRGQEARLRCSPMKGHSHVYWYRQLPEEGLKFMVYLQKENIIDESGMPKERFSAEFPKEGPSILRIQQVVRGDSAAYFCASSPLVMNTEAFFGQGTRLTVV.

This sequence joins TRBV11-2 and TRBJ1-2; 7 bases fit TRBD1. The CDR3 is 15 amino acids. With 5 bases clipped from V and 2 bases from J, the junction kept 8 bases outside the gene matches. CDR1 SGHAT and CDR2 FQNNGV come from the germline V gene. As DNA, the CDR3 is TGTGCCAGCAGCAAGAATCCGGGACAGAACTATGGCTACACCTTC. Protein: CASSKNPGQNYGYTF.

The genes are TRBV18 and TRBJ2-2; TRBD1 might be the D (5 bases). V lost 4 bases and J 0 bases, leaving 9 bases between the germline ends. The CDR3 sequence is 15 residues long. Looked up from germline, CDR1 is KGHSH and CDR2 is LQKENI. This CDR3 reads CASSQGQANTGELFF. The CDR3 nucleotides read TGTGCCAGCTCACAGGGGCAGGCGAACACCGGGGAGCTGTTTTTT.

The V gene is TRBV29-1, the J gene TRBJ2-1; the match to TRBD2 covers 8 bases. The CDR3 has 12 residues. V lost 6 bases, J lost 6 bases, and 4 bases stayed unmatched. Looked up from germline, CDR1 is SQVTM and CDR2 is ANQGSEA. DNA for the CDR3: TGCAGCGTGGGACTAGGACTCAATGAGCAGTTCTTC. Translating gives CSVGLGLNEQFF.